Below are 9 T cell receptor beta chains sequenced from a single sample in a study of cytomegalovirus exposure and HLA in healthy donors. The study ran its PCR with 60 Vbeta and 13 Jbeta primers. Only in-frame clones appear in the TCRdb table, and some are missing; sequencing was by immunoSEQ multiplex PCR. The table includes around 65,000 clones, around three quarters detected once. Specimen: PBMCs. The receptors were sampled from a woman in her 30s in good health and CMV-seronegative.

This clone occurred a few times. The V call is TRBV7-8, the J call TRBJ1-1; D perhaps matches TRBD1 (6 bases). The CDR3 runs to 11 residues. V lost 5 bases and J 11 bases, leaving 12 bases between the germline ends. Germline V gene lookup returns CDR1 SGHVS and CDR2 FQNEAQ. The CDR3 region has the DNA TGTGCCAGCAGCATAGAGGGGGGGGCTTTCTTT. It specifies CASSIEGGAFF.

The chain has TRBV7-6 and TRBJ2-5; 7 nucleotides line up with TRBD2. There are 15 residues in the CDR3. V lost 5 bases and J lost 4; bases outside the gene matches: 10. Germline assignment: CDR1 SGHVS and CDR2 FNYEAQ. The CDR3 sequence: CASSPGLVLGETQYF. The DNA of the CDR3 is TGTGCCAGCAGCCCCGGACTAGTCTTGGGAGAGACCCAGTACTTC.

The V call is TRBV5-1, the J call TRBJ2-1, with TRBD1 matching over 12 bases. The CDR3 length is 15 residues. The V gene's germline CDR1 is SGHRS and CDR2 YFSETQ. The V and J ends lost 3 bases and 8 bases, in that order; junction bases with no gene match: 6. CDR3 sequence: CASSSAGTGGDEQFF. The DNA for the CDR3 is TGCGCCAGCAGCTCGGCCGGGACAGGGGGCGATGAGCAGTTCTTC.

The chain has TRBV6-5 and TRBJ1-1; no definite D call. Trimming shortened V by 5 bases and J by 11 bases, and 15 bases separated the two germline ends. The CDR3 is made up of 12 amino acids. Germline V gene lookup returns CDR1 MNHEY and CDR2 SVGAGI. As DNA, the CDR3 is TGTGCCAGCAGTCCCTCTGCGGAAGAGGCTTTCTTT. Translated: CASSPSAEEAFF.

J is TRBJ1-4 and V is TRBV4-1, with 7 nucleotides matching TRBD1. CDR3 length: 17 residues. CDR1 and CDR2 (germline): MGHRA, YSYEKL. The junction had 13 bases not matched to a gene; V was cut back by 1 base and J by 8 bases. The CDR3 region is CASSQVARGRREEKLFF. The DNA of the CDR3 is TGCGCCAGCAGCCAAGTCGCGAGGGGGCGACGAGAAGAAAAACTGTTTTTT.

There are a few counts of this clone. CDR3 residues: CASSEVDGTEAFF. CDR3 DNA sequence: TGTGCCAGCAGTGAAGTAGACGGGACTGAAGCTTTCTTT. The chain combines TRBV6-1 with TRBJ1-1; D gene uncertain. The CDR3 extends over 13 amino acids. Germline V lookup: CDR1 MNHNS, CDR2 SASEGT. The V and J ends lost 1 base and 5 bases respectively, with 8 bases between them.

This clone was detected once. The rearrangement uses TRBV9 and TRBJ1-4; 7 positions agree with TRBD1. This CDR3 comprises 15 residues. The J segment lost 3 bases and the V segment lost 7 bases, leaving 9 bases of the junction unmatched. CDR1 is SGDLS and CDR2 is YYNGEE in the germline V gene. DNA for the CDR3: TGTGCCAGCGCGTACCAGGGGGGCTCTAATGAAAAACTGTTTTTT. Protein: CASAYQGGSNEKLFF.

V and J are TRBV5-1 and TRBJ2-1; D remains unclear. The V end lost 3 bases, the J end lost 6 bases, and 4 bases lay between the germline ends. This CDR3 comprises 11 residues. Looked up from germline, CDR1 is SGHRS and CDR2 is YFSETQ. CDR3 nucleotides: TGCGCCAGCAGCTCGAGCAATGAGCAGTTCTTC. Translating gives CASSSSNEQFF.

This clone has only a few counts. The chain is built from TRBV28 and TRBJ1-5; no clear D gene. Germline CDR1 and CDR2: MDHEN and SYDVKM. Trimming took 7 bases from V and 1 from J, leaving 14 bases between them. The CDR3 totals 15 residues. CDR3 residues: CASIRGGGSNQPQHF. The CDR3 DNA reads TGTGCCAGCATCCGAGGTGGAGGAAGCAATCAGCCCCAGCATTTT.